These 16 T cell receptor beta chains were sequenced from one sample in a study of blood T cell repertoires in COVID-19. Using immunoSEQ multiplex PCR, the repertoire was profiled, and TCRdb retains in-frame clones only, with some absent. The data contain 190,000 or so clones, about 80% of them singletons. The sequencing sample was made of PBMCs or T cells enriched from blood (not recorded which). The receptors come from a man aged 35-49 years who had recovered from COVID-19.

There are many counts of this clone. The sample holds other DNA sequences that translate to the same CDR3. The chain is built from TRBV24-1 and TRBJ1-2; a possible D gene is TRBD1 (5 bases). The CDR3 totals 13 residues. The V end was cut by 4 bases, the J end by 2 bases, with 7 bases between. Per germline, CDR1 KGHDR and CDR2 SFDVKD. CDR3 DNA: TGTGCCACCAGTGACAGGGCGAACTATGGCTACACCTTC. Its translation: CATSDRANYGYTF.

This clone was recorded once. The chain has TRBV6-4 and TRBJ1-5; 8 bases map to TRBD1. CDR1 and CDR2 from the germline V gene are MRHNA and SNTAGT. After removal of 5 bases from V and 12 bases from J, the junction contained 15 bases not matched to a gene. The CDR3 consists of 15 residues. CDR3 bases: TGTGCCAGCAGTTTTTGGACAGGGAGGTTACGCCGCCAGCATTTT. Protein: CASSFWTGRLRRQHF.

This clone was seen only a few times. The chain links TRBV7-2 to TRBJ2-7; the match to TRBD1 covers 11 bases. The V and J ends lost 3 bases and 3 bases, in that order; junction bases with no gene match: 4. The CDR3 is 15 residues long. CDR1 is SGHTA and CDR2 is FQGNSA in the germline V gene. The CDR3 loop reads CASSFSGTGGYEQYF. Here the CDR3 DNA reads TGTGCCAGCAGCTTCTCCGGGACAGGGGGCTACGAGCAGTACTTC.

The V gene is TRBV15, the J gene TRBJ2-3; D remains ambiguous. The CDR3 runs to 16 residues. The V end was cut by 5 bases, the J end by 1 base, with 16 bases between. Germline V gives CDR1 LNHNV, CDR2 YYDKDF (reference sequence). The CDR3 spells CATSGGVTFRTDTQYF. DNA of the CDR3: TGTGCCACCAGCGGTGGTGTAACATTCCGCACAGATACGCAGTATTTT.

The V gene is TRBV27, the J gene TRBJ2-3, with D possibly matching TRBD2 (5 bases). V lost 4 bases to trimming and J lost 0 bases, with 17 bases between them. The CDR3 sequence is 17 residues long. Germline V CDR1 and CDR2: MNHEY, SMNVEV (reference sequence). The CDR3 DNA follows: TGTGCCAGCAGTTCTTTAGTCGACTACCTAAGCACAGATACGCAGTATTTT. Protein sequence: CASSSLVDYLSTDTQYF.

This chain connects TRBV24-1 to TRBJ1-6; D is perhaps TRBD1 (6 bases). The ends were cut back, 9 bases at V and 7 bases at J, with 12 bases in the middle. Germline V gene data show CDR1 as KGHDR and CDR2 as SFDVKD. This CDR3 comprises 13 residues. DNA for the CDR3: TGTGCCACCTCGAGGACAGTAAATTCACCCCTCCACTTT. Its protein product is CATSRTVNSPLHF.

V is TRBV19 and J is TRBJ2-7; D is perhaps TRBD2 (7 bases). CDR1 is LNHDA and CDR2 is SQIVND in the germline V gene (reference sequence). The CDR3 sequence is 14 residues long. V dropped 6 bases and J dropped 2 bases, with 14 bases sitting between them. The CDR3 DNA reads as TGTGCCAGTAGGTTCTCGGGGGGCCCCTACGAGCAGTACTTC. This gives the protein CASRFSGGPYEQYF.

This clone has a single count. The chain links TRBV28 to TRBJ2-7, with a tentative D call TRBD1 (6 bases). V lost 3 bases and J 3 bases, leaving 18 bases between the germline ends. Germline V CDR1 and CDR2: MDHEN, SYDVKM. The CDR3 totals 16 residues. The CDR3 spells CASSFAYRVHDYEQYF. The CDR3 DNA reads TGTGCCAGCAGTTTCGCTTACAGGGTACATGACTACGAGCAGTACTTC. Full variable domain (remainder filled in from reference TRBV28 and TRBJ2-7): DVKVTQSSRYLVKRTGEKVFLECVQDMDHENMFWYRQDPGLGLRLIYFSYDVKMKEKGDIPEGYSVSREKKERFSLILESASTNQTSMYLCASSFAYRVHDYEQYFGPGTRLTVT.

This chain uses TRBV11-2 with TRBJ2-1; 8 nucleotides match TRBD2. This CDR3 is 19 amino acids long. Germline values: CDR1 SGHAT, CDR2 FQNNGV. The trim removed 4 bases at V and 5 bases at J, leaving 19 bases unmatched. CDR3 in DNA: TGTGCCAGCAGCTCGGGGGGGCTTAGCGGGGCCCTACTTAACAATGAGCAGTTCTTC. Protein: CASSSGGLSGALLNNEQFF.

The chain couples TRBV2 to TRBJ2-1; unclear D gene. Per the germline V gene, CDR1 is SNHLY and CDR2 is FYNNEI. The length of the CDR3 is 11 residues. Trimming left V 7 bases short and J 6 bases short, with 7 bases between. Here the CDR3 reads CASTTLNEQFF. CDR3 nucleotide sequence: TGTGCCAGCACGACACTCAATGAGCAGTTCTTC.

The gene calls are TRBV7-3 and TRBJ2-1; D is perhaps TRBD1 (6 bases). The CDR3 extends over 13 amino acids. Germline loops: CDR1 SGHTA, CDR2 FQGTGA. Trimming took 3 bases from V and 4 from J, leaving 7 bases between them. CDR3 DNA sequence: TGTGCCAGCAGCTTCACAGGGTACAATGAGCAGTTCTTC. It codes for CASSFTGYNEQFF. The whole variable domain, remainder taken from reference TRBV7-3 and TRBJ2-1, is GAGVSQTPSNKVTEKGKYVELRCDPISGHTALYWYRQSLGQGPEFLIYFQGTGAADDSGLPNDRFFAVRPEGSVSTLKIQRTERGDSAVYLCASSFTGYNEQFFGPGTRLTVL.

This rearrangement joins TRBV10-2 to TRBJ1-1; D unclear. The CDR3 runs to 17 residues. Germline CDR1 reads WSHSY; CDR2 reads SAAADI. V lost 3 bases to trimming and J lost 2 bases, with 19 bases between them. CDR3 region: CASSEVGQVGRNTEAFF. The CDR3 bases are TGCGCCAGCAGTGAAGTTGGGCAGGTTGGTAGAAACACTGAAGCTTTCTTT.

This chain uses TRBV7-2 with TRBJ2-6; 7 bases match TRBD1. The CDR3 is made up of 16 amino acids. V shed 6 bases and J 0 bases; nucleotides not matched to a gene: 5. Germline CDR1 SGHTA, CDR2 FQGNSA. The CDR3 DNA follows: TGTGCCAGCAGTGGGGCAGGGGGCTCTGGGGCCAACGTCCTGACTTTC. Translating it yields CASSGAGGSGANVLTF. The variable domain in full, completed from reference TRBV7-2 and TRBJ2-6, reads GAGVSQSPSNKVTEKGKDVELRCDPISGHTALYWYRQSLGQGLEFLIYFQGNSAPDKSGLPSDRFSAERTGGSVSTLTIQRTQQEDSAVYLCASSGAGGSGANVLTFGAGSRLTVL.

V gene TRBV6-6 combines with J gene TRBJ2-3; TRBD2 agrees at 13 bases. Germline V CDR1 and CDR2: MNHNY, SVGAGI (reference sequence). This CDR3 region has 17 residues. V shed 5 bases, J shed 4 bases, and the junction held 9 bases outside the gene matches. CDR3 nucleotide sequence: TGTGCCAGCAGTCAGACTAGCGGGGGGAAGGTGGCAGATACGCAGTATTTT. As protein: CASSQTSGGKVADTQYF.

For the CDR3, the DNA is TGTGCCAGCAGCAAAAAGCCCTACCAGGGGATCATGAACACTGAAGCTTTCTTT. This encodes CASSKKPYQGIMNTEAFF. This rearrangement joins TRBV21-1 to TRBJ1-1; the table gives TRBD1 as D, unverified against the DNA. TRBV21-1 is shown as a pseudogene. The CDR3 sequence is 18 residues long.

The J gene is TRBJ1-4, the V gene TRBV6-5; 7 bases are shared with TRBD1. This CDR3 spans 13 amino acids. The germline gives CDR1 MNHEY, CDR2 SVGAGI. The V segment lost 5 bases and the J segment 8 bases; nucleotides outside the gene matches: 5. The CDR3 coding sequence is TGTGCCAGCAGTACAGGGGTTTTGGAAAAACTGTTTTTT. Translating gives CASSTGVLEKLFF.